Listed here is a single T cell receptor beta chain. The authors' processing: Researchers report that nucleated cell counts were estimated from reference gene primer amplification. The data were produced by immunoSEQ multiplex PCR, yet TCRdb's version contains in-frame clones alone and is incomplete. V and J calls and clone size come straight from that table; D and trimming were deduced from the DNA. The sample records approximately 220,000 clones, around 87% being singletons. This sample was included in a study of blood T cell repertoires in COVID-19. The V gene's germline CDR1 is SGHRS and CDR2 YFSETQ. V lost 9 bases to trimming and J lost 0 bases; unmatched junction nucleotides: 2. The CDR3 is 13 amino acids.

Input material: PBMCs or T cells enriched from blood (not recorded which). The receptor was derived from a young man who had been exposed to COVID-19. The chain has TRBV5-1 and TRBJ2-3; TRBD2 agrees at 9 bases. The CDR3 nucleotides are TGCGCCACCACTAGCGGGAGCACAGATACGCAGTATTTT. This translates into CATTSGSTDTQYF. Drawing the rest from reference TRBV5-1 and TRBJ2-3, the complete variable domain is KAGVTQTPRYLIKTRGQQVTLSCSPISGHRSVSWYQQTPGQGLQFLFEYFSETQRNKGNFPGRFSGRQFSNSRSEMNVSTLELGDSALYLCATTSGSTDTQYFGPGTRLTVL.